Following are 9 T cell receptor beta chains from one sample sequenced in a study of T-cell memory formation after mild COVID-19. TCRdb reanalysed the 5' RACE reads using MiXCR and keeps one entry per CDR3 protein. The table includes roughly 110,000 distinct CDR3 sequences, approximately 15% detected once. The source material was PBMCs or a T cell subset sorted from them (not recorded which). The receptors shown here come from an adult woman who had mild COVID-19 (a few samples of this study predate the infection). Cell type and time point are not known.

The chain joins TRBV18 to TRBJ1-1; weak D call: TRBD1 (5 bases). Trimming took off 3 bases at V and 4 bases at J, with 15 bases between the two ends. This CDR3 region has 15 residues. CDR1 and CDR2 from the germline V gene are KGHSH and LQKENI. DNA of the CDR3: TGTGCCAGCTCACCCGGTAGGCAGGGTAGCACTGAAGCTTTCTTT. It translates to CASSPGRQGSTEAFF.

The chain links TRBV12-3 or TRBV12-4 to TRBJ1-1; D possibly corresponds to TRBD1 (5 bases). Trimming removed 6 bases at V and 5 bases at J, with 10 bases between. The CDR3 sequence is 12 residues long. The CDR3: CASSSGLTEAFF. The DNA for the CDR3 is TGTGCCAGCAGCTCAGGGTTGACTGAAGCTTTCTTT.

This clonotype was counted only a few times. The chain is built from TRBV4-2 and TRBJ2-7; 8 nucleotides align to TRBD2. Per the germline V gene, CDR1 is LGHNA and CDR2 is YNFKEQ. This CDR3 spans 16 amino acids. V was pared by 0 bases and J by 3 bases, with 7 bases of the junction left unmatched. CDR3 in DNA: TGTGCCAGCAGCCAAGATGGTACTAGCGGCATCTACGAGCAGTACTTC. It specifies CASSQDGTSGIYEQYF.

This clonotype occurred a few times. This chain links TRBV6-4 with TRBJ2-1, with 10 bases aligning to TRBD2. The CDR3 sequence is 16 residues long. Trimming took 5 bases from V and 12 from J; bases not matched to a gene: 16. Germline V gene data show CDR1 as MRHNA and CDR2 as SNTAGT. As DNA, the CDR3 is TGTGCCAGCAGTCCCGGGCTAGCGGGGGACCGCGCTGGGCAGTTCTTC. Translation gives CASSPGLAGDRAGQFF.

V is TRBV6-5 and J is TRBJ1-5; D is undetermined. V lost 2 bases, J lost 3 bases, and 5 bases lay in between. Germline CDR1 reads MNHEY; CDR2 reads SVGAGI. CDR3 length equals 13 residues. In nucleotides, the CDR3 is TGTGCCAGCAGTTACAGGACCAATCAGCCCCAGCATTTT. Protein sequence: CASSYRTNQPQHF.

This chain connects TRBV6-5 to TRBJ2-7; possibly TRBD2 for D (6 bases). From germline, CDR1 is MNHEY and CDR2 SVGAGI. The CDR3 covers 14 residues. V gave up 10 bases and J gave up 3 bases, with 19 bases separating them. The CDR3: CATSAGNQGYEQYF. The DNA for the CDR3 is TGTGCCACTAGCGCGGGAAATCAGGGCTACGAGCAGTACTTC.

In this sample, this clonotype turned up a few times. CDR3 protein: CASSAESGTAILPNTEAFF. CDR3 DNA: TGTGCCAGCAGCGCAGAGTCCGGGACAGCGATACTACCTAACACTGAAGCTTTCTTT. V gene TRBV7-2 combines with J gene TRBJ1-1; 7 bases map to TRBD1. V shed 5 bases and J 2 bases; nucleotides not matched to a gene: 20. The CDR3 extends over 19 amino acids. Germline CDR1 and CDR2: SGHTA and FQGNSA. The whole variable domain, filled in from reference TRBV7-2 and TRBJ1-1, reads GAGVSQSPSNKVTEKGKDVELRCDPISGHTALYWYRQSLGQGLEFLIYFQGNSAPDKSGLPSDRFSAERTGGSVSTLTIQRTQQEDSAVYLCASSAESGTAILPNTEAFFGQGTRLTVV.

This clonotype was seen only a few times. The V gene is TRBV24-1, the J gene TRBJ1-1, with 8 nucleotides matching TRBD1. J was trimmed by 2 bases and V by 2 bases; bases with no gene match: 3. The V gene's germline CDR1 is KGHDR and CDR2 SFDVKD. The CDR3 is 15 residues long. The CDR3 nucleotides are TGTGCCACCAGTGATTCCGACAGGGGCAACACTGAAGCTTTCTTT. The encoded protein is CATSDSDRGNTEAFF.

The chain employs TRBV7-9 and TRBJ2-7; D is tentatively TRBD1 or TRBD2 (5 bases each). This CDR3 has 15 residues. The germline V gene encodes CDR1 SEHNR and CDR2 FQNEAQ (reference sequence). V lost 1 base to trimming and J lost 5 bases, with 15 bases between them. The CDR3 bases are TGTGCCAGCAGCTTAGTGGTGGGGGAATGGGACGAGCAGTACTTC. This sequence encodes CASSLVVGEWDEQYF.